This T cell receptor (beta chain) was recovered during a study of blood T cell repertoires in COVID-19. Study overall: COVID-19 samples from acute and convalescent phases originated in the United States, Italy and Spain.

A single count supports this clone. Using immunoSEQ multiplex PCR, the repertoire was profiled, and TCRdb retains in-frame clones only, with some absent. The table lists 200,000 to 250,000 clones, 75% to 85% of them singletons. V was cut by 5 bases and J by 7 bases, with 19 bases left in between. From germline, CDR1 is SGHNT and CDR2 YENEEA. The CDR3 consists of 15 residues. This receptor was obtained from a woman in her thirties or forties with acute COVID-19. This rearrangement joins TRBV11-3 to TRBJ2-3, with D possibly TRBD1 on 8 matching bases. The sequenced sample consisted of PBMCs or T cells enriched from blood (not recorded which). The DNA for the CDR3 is TGTGCCAGCAGCCTAAACAGGGGGAGGGGGCATACGCAGTATTTT. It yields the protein CASSLNRGRGHTQYF.